The T cell receptor (beta chain) described here comes from a study of TIL therapy for anti-PD-1-resistant metastatic lung cancer. This was the immunoSEQ v3 assay. Measured with immunoSEQ multiplex PCR; TCRdb has only the in-frame clones, and not every one. The sample yields under 7,500 clones, about 65% seen once. Trimming removed 4 bases from V and 2 bases from J; junction bases left unmatched: 2. This CDR3 has 14 residues. CDR1 SGHTA and CDR2 FQGNSA come from the germline V gene. Described time point: pre-treatment sample, taken before nivolumab and TIL therapy. Pleural nodules or supraclavicular lymph nodes made up most of the excised metastases sampled. Stage 4 NSCLC adults joined between October 2017 and 2020.

The genes are TRBV7-2 and TRBJ2-7; TRBD2 agrees at 10 bases. Sequenced here: tumor tissue, sampled at baseline. This sequence originates from a person between 25 and 79 years old with non-small cell lung cancer. CDR3 DNA: TGTGCCAGCAGCTCACTAGCGGGGACCTACGAGCAGTACTTC. Translation gives CASSSLAGTYEQYF. The variable domain in full, completed from reference TRBV7-2 and TRBJ2-7, reads GAGVSQSPSNKVTEKGKDVELRCDPISGHTALYWYRQSLGQGLEFLIYFQGNSAPDKSGLPSDRFSAERTGGSVSTLTIQRTQQEDSAVYLCASSSLAGTYEQYFGPGTRLTVT.